This T cell receptor beta chain appears in the sequencing data of a study of cytomegalovirus exposure and HLA in healthy donors. Points from the study as a whole: Under in vitro conditions, a few CMV-associated chains were confirmed as specific for CMV antigens. There were some public TCRs occurring in many donors, but most TCR sequences were rare. Accounts indicate the classifier identified cytomegalovirus status with strong specificity and sensitivity. Subsequent analysis of the roughly 120 validation repertoires found a tendency for first-cohort TCR clusters to co-occur.

Points on this clone: Its target is not known.

Profiled with immunoSEQ multiplex PCR; TCRdb holds only in-frame clones, not every one. The repertoire has more than 250,000 clones, approximately 90% of them found once; the top ten carry roughly 1.2%. V was trimmed by 3 bases and J by 8 bases, leaving 13 bases between them. CDR1 MDHEN and CDR2 SYDVKM come from the germline V gene. This CDR3 has 13 residues. This TCR was sampled from a young woman in good health and CMV-seropositive. Sequencing used PBMCs. The chain joins TRBV28 to TRBJ1-2; D perhaps matches TRBD1 (5 bases). The CDR3 sequence: CASSFGGLEGYTF. CDR3 coding DNA: TGTGCCAGCAGTTTCGGGGGTCTAGAGGGCTACACCTTC.